The 2 T cell receptor beta chains in this list originate from one sample, sequenced in a study of control samples from healthy donors and cancer patients (dated by TCRdb to 2020 to 2021). Library prep was done by the immunoSEQ multiplex PCR assay. TCRdb provides this immuneACCESS table in a form limited to in-frame rearrangements. Some clones are lacking; in checked studies, under half of them reflect an unresolved V gene, and why the rest are absent is not known. This sample gives tens of thousands of clones in total; 75% to 85% of them show up just once. The ten largest account for roughly a quarter of the sample. The sample comprised PBMCs. These receptors were obtained from a man in his 60s with head and neck cancer.

The chain links TRBV5-1 to TRBJ1-2, with D possibly TRBD1 on 6 matching bases. V dropped 3 bases and J dropped 5 bases, with 11 bases sitting between them. This CDR3 contains 13 residues. Germline CDR1 is SGHRS and CDR2 is YFSETQ. The DNA for the CDR3 is TGCGCCAGCAGCTCGGGGACATCTTATGGCTACACCTTC. It encodes CASSSGTSYGYTF.

J is TRBJ2-1 and V is TRBV9, with 7 positions matching TRBD2. CDR1 is SGDLS and CDR2 is YYNGEE in the germline V gene. Germline trimming cut 0 bases from V and 2 bases from J; bases unmatched to any gene: 5. This CDR3 has 16 residues. The DNA for the CDR3 is TGTGCCAGCAGCGTAGGCGGGAGAGGCACCTACAATGAGCAGTTCTTC. Translated, it gives CASSVGGRGTYNEQFF.